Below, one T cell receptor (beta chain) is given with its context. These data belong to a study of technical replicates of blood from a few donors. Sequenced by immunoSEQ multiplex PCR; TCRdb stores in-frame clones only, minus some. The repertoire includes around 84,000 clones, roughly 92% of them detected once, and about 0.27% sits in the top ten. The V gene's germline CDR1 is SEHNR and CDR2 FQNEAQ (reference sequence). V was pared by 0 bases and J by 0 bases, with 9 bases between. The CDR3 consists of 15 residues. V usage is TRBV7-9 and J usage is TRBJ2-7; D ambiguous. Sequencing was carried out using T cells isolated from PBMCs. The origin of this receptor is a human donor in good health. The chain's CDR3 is CASSLAVTYSYEQYF. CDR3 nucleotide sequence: TGTGCCAGCAGCTTAGCCGTCACTTACTCCTACGAGCAGTACTTC.